The 21 T cell receptor beta chains presented below share a single source sample, sequenced in a study of breast tumors, draining lymph nodes, adjacent tissues. TCRdb recomputed calls from the multiplex PCR reads with MiXCR, one row per CDR3 protein. The data show 150,000 to 250,000 distinct CDR3 sequences, over 25% seen once. Samples came from axillary lymph nodes draining the breast cancer. Sequenced material: axillary lymph node tissue. These receptor sequences come from a female donor with breast cancer. Some clones in this sample may be carry-over from other donors' samples.

Many counts were recorded for this clonotype. The rearrangement joins TRBV18 to TRBJ2-3, with 7 nucleotides matching TRBD1. Germline trimming cut 4 bases from V and 4 bases from J; bases unmatched to any gene: 8. The CDR3 totals 15 residues. CDR1 KGHSH and CDR2 LQKENI come from the germline V gene. CDR3 residues: CASSLQTGNPDTQYF. The CDR3 DNA follows: TGTGCCAGCTCACTCCAGACAGGGAATCCAGATACGCAGTATTTT.

In this sample, this clonotype turned up many times. The chain is built from TRBV24-1 and TRBJ1-5, with 8 positions matching TRBD1. Germline loops: CDR1 KGHDR, CDR2 SFDVKD. The J segment lost 7 bases and the V segment lost 2 bases, leaving 6 bases of the junction unmatched. This CDR3 has 15 amino acids. The CDR3 sequence is CATSDSQGAKQPQHF. CDR3 DNA: TGTGCCACCAGTGATTCGCAGGGGGCAAAACAGCCCCAGCATTTT.

This clonotype came up many times. The chain has TRBV19 and TRBJ1-5; D not resolved. The CDR3 is 15 residues long. V lost 2 bases and J lost 3, with 11 bases in between. Germline values: CDR1 LNHDA, CDR2 SQIVND (reference sequence). The CDR3 here is CASSITQNYNQPQHF. The CDR3 DNA reads TGTGCCAGTAGTATAACACAGAATTACAATCAGCCCCAGCATTTT.

This clonotype was seen at least ten times. The chain joins TRBV2 to TRBJ2-5; 11 bases are shared with TRBD2. The CDR3 extends over 18 amino acids. Germline assignment: CDR1 SNHLY and CDR2 FYNNEI. V shed 1 base, J shed 4 bases, and the junction held 11 bases outside the gene matches. The CDR3 DNA reads as TGTGCCAGCAGTGAAGAATGGAGGCTAGCGGGGGGATCAGAGACCCAGTACTTC. Residues: CASSEEWRLAGGSETQYF.

This clonotype was detected a few times. The gene calls are TRBV29-1 and TRBJ1-1, with TRBD1 matching 8 bases. CDR1 SQVTM and CDR2 ANQGSEA come from the germline V gene. The V segment lost 7 bases and the J segment 3 bases; nucleotides outside the gene matches: 4. The CDR3 totals 12 residues. The CDR3 spells CSAQGADTEAFF. CDR3 DNA sequence: TGCAGCGCCCAGGGGGCGGACACTGAAGCTTTCTTT.

The sample holds many counts of this clonotype. V gene TRBV28 combines with J gene TRBJ2-3; tentatively, D is TRBD1 (5 bases). The CDR3 totals 13 residues. Trimming took 6 bases from V and 3 from J, leaving 10 bases between them. Looked up from germline, CDR1 is MDHEN and CDR2 is SYDVKM. CDR3: CASRPRVTDTQYF. The CDR3 region has the DNA TGTGCCAGCAGGCCCAGGGTTACAGATACGCAGTATTTT. Combining the CDR3 with reference TRBV28 and TRBJ2-3 gives the whole variable domain DVKVTQSSRYLVKRTGEKVFLECVQDMDHENMFWYRQDPGLGLRLIYFSYDVKMKEKGDIPEGYSVSREKKERFSLILESASTNQTSMYLCASRPRVTDTQYFGPGTRLTVL.

In its sample, this clonotype was seen many times. The chain employs TRBV20-1 and TRBJ2-5; the match to TRBD2 covers 16 bases. After removal of 0 bases from V and 5 bases from J, the junction contained 9 bases not matched to a gene. This CDR3 contains 18 residues. Germline CDR1 DFQATT, CDR2 SNEGSKA (reference sequence). The CDR3 spells CSARDRGLAGGWGETQYF. The CDR3 DNA reads TGCAGTGCTAGAGATCGGGGACTAGCGGGGGGGTGGGGGGAGACCCAGTACTTC.

There are many counts of this clonotype. The CDR3, as DNA: TGTGCCAGCAGTTACTGGAGACTAGATAATTCACCCCTCCACTTT. Residues: CASSYWRLDNSPLHF. The genes are TRBV6-5 and TRBJ1-6; D remains ambiguous. The CDR3 is made up of 15 amino acids. Trimming stripped 1 base from V and 5 bases from J, with 9 bases between. From germline, CDR1 is MNHEY and CDR2 SVGAGI.

This clonotype came up a few times. The genes are TRBV28 and TRBJ2-1; 11 bases agree with TRBD2. The V and J ends lost 7 bases and 3 bases, in that order; junction bases with no gene match: 5. This CDR3 region has 15 residues. Germline V CDR1 and CDR2: MDHEN, SYDVKM. The CDR3 sequence: CASKSLAGVYNEQFF. CDR3 DNA sequence: TGTGCCAGCAAATCACTAGCGGGAGTCTACAATGAGCAGTTCTTC.

This sequence joins TRBV20-1 and TRBJ1-4; 7 bases match TRBD1. J lost 8 bases, V lost 5 bases, and 14 bases had no gene match. Germline V gene lookup returns CDR1 DFQATT and CDR2 SNEGSKA (reference sequence). There are 15 residues in the CDR3. CDR3: CSAPHEGGDGEKLFF. CDR3 DNA: TGCAGTGCTCCCCATGAAGGGGGCGACGGAGAAAAACTGTTTTTT.

This clonotype was found many times. V is TRBV29-1 and J is TRBJ2-7, with 14 bases aligning to TRBD2. The CDR3 is 15 amino acids. The trim removed 4 bases at V and 4 bases at J, leaving 6 bases unmatched. CDR1 and CDR2 from the germline V gene are SQVTM and ANQGSEA. Here the CDR3 DNA reads TGCAGCGTTGCGCGACGACTAGCGGGAGGGTACGAGCAGTACTTC. This translates into CSVARRLAGGYEQYF.

This clonotype was detected only a few times. The chain combines TRBV6-2 or TRBV6-3 with TRBJ2-1, with a tentative D call TRBD2 (6 bases). V shed 5 bases and J shed 5 bases, with 13 bases lying between them. There are 14 residues in the CDR3. Germline V CDR1 and CDR2: MNHEY, SVGEGT. CDR3 DNA: TGTGCCAGCAGTAGTGATAGCGGACACAATGAGCAGTTCTTC. As protein: CASSSDSGHNEQFF.

The sample holds many counts of this clonotype. The chain's CDR3 is CSARLGGQPQHF. CDR3 DNA sequence: TGCAGTGCTAGGCTGGGGGGGCAGCCCCAGCATTTT. The V call is TRBV20-1, the J call TRBJ1-5, with TRBD1 as a possible D gene (5 bases). Deletions cut 3 bases from V and 7 bases from J, with 10 bases between. From germline, CDR1 is DFQATT and CDR2 SNEGSKA (reference sequence). The CDR3 length is 12 residues.

A note on this clonotype: A single base separates this from a much larger clone, so it may be a read error. The V and J genes are TRBV5-8 and TRBJ2-7; a weak D match, TRBD1 (5 bases). Trimming took off 5 bases at V and 7 bases at J, with 10 bases between the two ends. The CDR3 covers 11 residues. CDR1 is SGHTS and CDR2 is YDEGEE in the germline V gene. The CDR3 reads CASRRYREQYF. CDR3 bases: TGTGCCAGCAGGCGGTACAGGGAGCAGTACTTC. The full variable domain, rest sourced from reference TRBV5-8 and TRBJ2-7, is EAGVTQSPTHLIKTRGQQATLRCSPISGHTSVYWYQQALGLGLQFLLWYDEGEERNRGNFPPRFSGRQFPNYSSELNVNALELEDSALYLCASRRYREQYFGPGTRLTVT.

Ten or more counts support this clonotype. J is TRBJ1-3 and V is TRBV19; D is undetermined. CDR1 is LNHDA and CDR2 is SQIVND in the germline V gene (reference sequence). With 6 bases removed from V and 6 bases from J, the gap between germline ends came to 9 bases. This CDR3 contains 12 residues. CDR3: CASSASTNTIYF. The CDR3 DNA reads as TGTGCCAGTAGCGCGTCAACAAACACCATATATTTT.

This clonotype occurred many times. This chain joins TRBV7-2 and TRBJ2-3; D is ambiguous. The V end was cut by 0 bases, the J end by 0 bases, with 7 bases between. CDR3 length equals 15 residues. CDR1 and CDR2 from the germline V gene are SGHTA and FQGNSA. In DNA form, the CDR3 reads TGTGCCAGCAGCTTAGCGCTTCTGAGCACAGATACGCAGTATTTT. Amino acids: CASSLALLSTDTQYF.

This clonotype has ten or more counts. J is TRBJ1-5 and V is TRBV18; D remains ambiguous. Germline lookup yields CDR1 KGHSH and CDR2 LQKENI. CDR3 length equals 13 residues. The V end lost 2 bases, the J end lost 6 bases, and 8 bases lay between the germline ends. CDR3 amino acids: CASSPTETQPQHF. CDR3 sequence (DNA): TGTGCCAGCTCACCAACGGAGACTCAGCCCCAGCATTTT.

There are many counts of this clonotype. The rearrangement joins TRBV4-2 to TRBJ2-7; tentative D call: TRBD2 (6 bases). CDR3 length equals 15 residues. Trimming removed 0 bases from V and 1 base from J, with 10 bases in between. Germline assignment: CDR1 LGHNA and CDR2 YNFKEQ. CDR3 region: CASSQESRGSYEQYF. The CDR3 bases are TGTGCCAGCAGCCAAGAAAGCCGGGGGTCCTACGAGCAGTACTTC.

This clonotype has just a few counts. The chain combines TRBV5-5 with TRBJ2-7; D might be TRBD2 (6 bases). CDR1 is SGHKS, CDR2 YYEKEE, per germline (reference sequence). V gave up 0 bases and J gave up 12 bases, with 16 bases separating them. This CDR3 contains 13 residues. The CDR3 loop is CASSLEEARAGYF. The CDR3 bases are TGTGCCAGCAGCTTGGAGGAGGCCCGAGCGGGGTACTTC.

The chain combines TRBV9 with TRBJ1-1; TRBD1 matches at 11 bases. Losses at the gene ends were 3 bases for V and 6 bases for J; bases not matched to a gene: 13. This CDR3 contains 17 residues. The germline V gene encodes CDR1 SGDLS and CDR2 YYNGEE. The CDR3 DNA follows: TGTGCCAGCAGCGCAGTAGTGCCGGGACAGGGGGATGCTGAAGCTTTCTTT. Translation gives CASSAVVPGQGDAEAFF.

This clonotype was recorded at least ten times. The CDR3 loop reads CSAREGRLAVSYNEQFF. CDR3 nucleotide sequence: TGCAGTGCTAGAGAGGGAAGACTAGCGGTCTCCTACAATGAGCAGTTCTTC. The chain carries TRBV20-1 and TRBJ2-1; TRBD2 agrees at 9 bases. CDR3 size: 17 residues. The V and J ends lost 0 bases and 0 bases, in that order; junction bases with no gene match: 6. CDR1 is DFQATT and CDR2 is SNEGSKA in the germline V gene (reference sequence).